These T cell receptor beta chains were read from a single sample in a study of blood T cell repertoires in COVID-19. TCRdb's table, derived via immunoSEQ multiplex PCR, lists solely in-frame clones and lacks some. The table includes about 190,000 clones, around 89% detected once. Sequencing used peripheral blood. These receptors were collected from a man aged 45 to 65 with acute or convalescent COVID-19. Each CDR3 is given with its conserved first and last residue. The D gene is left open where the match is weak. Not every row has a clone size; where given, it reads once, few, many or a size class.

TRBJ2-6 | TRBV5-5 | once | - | TGTGCCAGCAGCTTCGGTGGGGCCAACGTCCTGACTTTC | CASSFGGANVLTF
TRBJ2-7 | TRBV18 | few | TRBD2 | TGTGCCAGCTCAGATTCACGACTAGCGTTAACCTACGAGCAGTACTTC | CASSDSRLALTYEQYF
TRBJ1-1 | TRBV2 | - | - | TGTGCCAGCAGGGAACAAGGACTCAGCACTGAAGCTTTCTTT | CASREQGLSTEAFF
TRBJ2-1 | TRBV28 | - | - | TGTGCCAGCAGCCCCGGAGGTGGCAATGAGCAGTTCTTC | CASSPGGGNEQFF
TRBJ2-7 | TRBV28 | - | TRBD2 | TGTGCCAGCACCGCGACTAGGGTCGCGGCGGGAGTTTGGTACGAGCAGTACTTC | CASTATRVAAGVWYEQYF
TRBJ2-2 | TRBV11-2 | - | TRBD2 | TGTGCCAGCAGCTTGCTCCCGCCCGGGGGGGCCTACACCGGGGAGCTGTTTTTT | CASSLLPPGGAYTGELFF
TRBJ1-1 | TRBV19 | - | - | TGTGCCAGTAGTATTAAAGTCGGCACTGAAGCTTTCTTT | CASSIKVGTEAFF
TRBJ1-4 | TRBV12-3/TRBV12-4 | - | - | TGTGCCAGCAGTTTAAGTGAGAGTGAAAAACTGTTTTTT | CASSLSESEKLFF
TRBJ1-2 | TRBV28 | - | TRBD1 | TGTGCCAGCAGAGGGACAGGCCGAAACTATGGCTACACCTTC | CASRGTGRNYGYTF
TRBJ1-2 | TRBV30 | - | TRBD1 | TGTGCCTGGAGTGTACAGGGGGGCGGCCATGGCTACACCTTC | CAWSVQGGGHGYTF
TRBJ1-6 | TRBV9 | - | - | TGTGCCAGCAGCGTAGCGGCCTATAATTCACCCCTCCACTTT | CASSVAAYNSPLHF
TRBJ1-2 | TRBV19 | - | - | TGTGCCAGTGGCACCGGCTACACCTTC | CASGTGYTF
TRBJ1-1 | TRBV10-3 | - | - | TGTGCCATCAGCCGTCCCGGACGACAGATGAACACTGAAGCTTTCTTT | CAISRPGRQMNTEAFF
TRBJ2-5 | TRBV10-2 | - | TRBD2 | TGCGCCAGCAGTGAACGGACTAGCGGGGGAGCATACCAAGAGACCCAGTACTTC | CASSERTSGGAYQETQYF
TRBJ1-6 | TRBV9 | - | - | TGTGCCAGCAGCGTGACAGGTAGTGATTCACCCCTCCACTTT | CASSVTGSDSPLHF
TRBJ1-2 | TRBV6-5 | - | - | TGTGCCAGCAGTTACTCGATACGGGAACCCGGCTATGGCTACACCTTC | CASSYSIREPGYGYTF
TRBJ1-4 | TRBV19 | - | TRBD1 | TGTGCCAGTAGAACAGGGGGCTCAACTAATGAAAAACTGTTTTTT | CASRTGGSTNEKLFF
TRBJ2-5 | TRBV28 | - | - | TGTGCCAGCAGCTCAGGGGAATGGCGGGAGCAAGAGACCCAGTACTTC | CASSSGEWREQETQYF
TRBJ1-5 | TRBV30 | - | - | TGTGCCTGGAGTCTTTCGATGACCACAGGGTTAGACTCGGGTCAGCCCCAGCATTTT | CAWSLSMTTGLDSGQPQHF
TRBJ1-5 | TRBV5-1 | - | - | TGCGCCAGCAGCGCGGACACGAACAATCAGCCCCAGCATTTT | CASSADTNNQPQHF
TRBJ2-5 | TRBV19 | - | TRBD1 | TGTGCCAGTAGTATAGCCGGCAGGGGGCCAAGAAAAGAGACCCAGTACTTC | CASSIAGRGPRKETQYF
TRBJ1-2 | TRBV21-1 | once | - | TGTGCCAGCAGGAACGACAGGGACTATGGCTACACCTTC | CASRNDRDYGYTF
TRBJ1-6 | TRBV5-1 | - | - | TGCGCCAGCAGCTTGATTTCCACTCGAGATAATTCACCCCTCCACTTT | CASSLISTRDNSPLHF
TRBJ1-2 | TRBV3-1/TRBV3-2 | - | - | TGTGCCAGCAGCCAAGATTGGGCTTCCTATGGCTACACCTTC | CASSQDWASYGYTF
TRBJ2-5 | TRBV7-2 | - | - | TGTGCCAGCAGCTACAACAGGGTTGAGACCCAGTACTTC | CASSYNRVETQYF
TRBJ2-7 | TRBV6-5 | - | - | TGTGCCAGCACCCCAACAGAAAAAGGCTCCTACGAGCAGTACTTC | CASTPTEKGSYEQYF
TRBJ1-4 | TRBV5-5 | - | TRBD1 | TGTGCCAGCAGCGTGCGGACAGGGGAAGGTGAAAAACTGTTTTTT | CASSVRTGEGEKLFF
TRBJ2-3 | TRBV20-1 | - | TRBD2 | TGCAGTGCCAGTCTAGCGGGAAATACGCAGTATTTT | CSASLAGNTQYF
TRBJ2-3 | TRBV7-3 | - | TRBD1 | TGTGCCAGCACAAAATCGGGACAGGGCACAGATACGCAGTATTTT | CASTKSGQGTDTQYF
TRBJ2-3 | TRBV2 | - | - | TGTGCCAGCAGTGATCGAGGTTTTGGAGATACGCAGTATTTT | CASSDRGFGDTQYF
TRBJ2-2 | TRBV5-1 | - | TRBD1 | TGCGCCAGCAGCACGGTGGGACAGGGGAACACCGGGGAGCTGTTTTTT | CASSTVGQGNTGELFF
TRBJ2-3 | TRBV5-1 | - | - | TGCGCCAGCAGCTTGGCCTTAACAGCCACAGATACGCAGTATTTT | CASSLALTATDTQYF